Below, one T cell receptor beta chain is given with its context. From germline, CDR1 is SEHNR and CDR2 FQNEAQ (reference sequence). V lost 5 bases to trimming and J lost 4 bases, with 14 bases between them. The length of the CDR3 is 14 residues. These data are taken from a study of blood T cell repertoires in COVID-19. About the study: Acute and convalescent COVID-19 specimens originated in the United States, Italy and Spain.

Per the original data handling: Counts of nucleated cells, estimated from reference gene primer amplification, were obtained. The table came from immunoSEQ multiplex PCR; TCRdb's copy has only in-frame clones and leaves some out. The V and J calls and the clone size are those of that table, but D and trimming were determined from the DNA. The sample holds roughly 80,000 clones; approximately 80% are singletons and the top ten take approximately 12%. V is TRBV7-9 and J is TRBJ1-2; D is unresolved. What was sequenced was peripheral blood. This receptor was taken from a man aged 80 or over with acute or convalescent COVID-19. The CDR3, as DNA: TGTGCCAGCAGCCCCACCAGTGCGGGCTATGGCTACACCTTC. Translation gives CASSPTSAGYGYTF.